The present entry profiles one T cell receptor beta chain with its context. Its antigen is still unknown. The data were taken from a study of cytomegalovirus exposure and HLA in healthy donors. Whole-study results and caveats: Later analysis reportedly placed an Asian-associated ancestry cluster below the approximately 650-donor mean in N-insertions. Researchers had no immune exposure information except CMV serostatus available. A later analysis linked a missense DCLRE1C variant to TCR beta V- and J-gene trimming.

The PCR made use of 60 Vbeta and 13 Jbeta primers. Produced via immunoSEQ multiplex PCR; TCRdb's table is partial and in-frame only. The table has 280,000 or so clones, 70% to 90% seen once. CDR3 length equals 13 residues. V was trimmed by 3 bases and J by 7 bases, leaving 10 bases between them. CDR1 is SGHTA, CDR2 FQGNSA, per germline. This chain joins TRBV7-2 and TRBJ1-5; the D is unclear. Sequenced material: PBMCs. The TCR sequence derives from a woman aged 18-30 years in good health and CMV-seronegative. The CDR3 spells CASSFSPLQPQHF. As DNA, the CDR3 is TGTGCCAGCAGCTTCTCTCCGTTGCAGCCCCAGCATTTT.